This T cell receptor beta chain comes out of a study of blood T cell repertoires in COVID-19. Study information: The analysed material was cDNA or gDNA that came from T cells, B-cell-depleted T cells, or PBMCs.

Original processing methods: Amplified reference gene primers provided the basis for estimating nucleated cell counts. Sequencing was performed with immunoSEQ multiplex PCR; in TCRdb, only in-frame clones are kept and a portion is missing. Clone size and the V and J calls come from that table; the DNA yielded D and trimming. The top ten clones hold 9% to 10% of a sample with 35,000 to 50,000 clones, roughly 80% of them seen once. From germline, CDR1 is WSHSY and CDR2 SAAADI. V trimming: 7 bases; J trimming: 5 bases; junction bases outside the gene matches: 2. CDR3 length equals 15 residues. The genes are TRBV10-2 and TRBJ2-2; 15 bases line up with TRBD2. What was sequenced was peripheral blood. The TCR sequence derives from a man aged 55-75 years in a cohort sampled during active COVID-19. The CDR3 DNA sequence: TGCGCCAGCACTGGGACTAGCGGGAGGACCGGGGAGCTGTTTTTT. Encoded protein: CASTGTSGRTGELFF.